The T cell receptor (beta chain) described here comes from a study of T cells after yellow fever vaccination. V gave up 1 base and J gave up 0 bases, with 9 bases separating them. Germline V gene lookup returns CDR1 SGHRS and CDR2 YFSETQ. This CDR3 region has 15 residues. MiXCR, applied by TCRdb to the 5' RACE reads, yields one record per CDR3 protein. The sample holds about 340,000 distinct CDR3 sequences; roughly 8.7% are singletons and the top ten take about a sixth. This receptor was obtained from a man younger than 35 who received the YFV17D yellow fever vaccine. Source: PBMCs, taken on the day of the first yellow fever vaccination. This chain connects TRBV5-1 to TRBJ2-3; D gene uncertain. In DNA, the CDR3 is TGCGCCAGCAGCTTGTTGGAGCCTAGCACAGATACGCAGTATTTT. This sequence encodes CASSLLEPSTDTQYF. Supplemented by reference TRBV5-1 and TRBJ2-3, the full variable domain reads KAGVTQTPRYLIKTRGQQVTLSCSPISGHRSVSWYQQTPGQGLQFLFEYFSETQRNKGNFPGRFSGRQFSNSRSEMNVSTLELGDSALYLCASSLLEPSTDTQYFGPGTRLTVL.